This entry lists 14 T cell receptor beta chains sequenced from one sample in a study of cytomegalovirus exposure and HLA in healthy donors (dated by TCRdb to the late 2010s). The library came from the immunoSEQ multiplex PCR assay. For the multiplex PCR, a mixture combining 60 forward primers for TCR Vbeta segments and 13 reverse primers for TCR Jbeta segments was used. Imported from immuneACCESS, the table was reduced by TCRdb to in-frame sequences with V and J called. These copies leave out some clones; in studies compared against another copy, an unresolved V gene accounts for under half, and the cause of the remainder is not known. In this sample the table shows under 200,000 clones, about four fifths of which occur a single time. The biggest ten clones account for approximately 1.6% of the sample. Sequences were obtained from PBMCs. The receptors derive from a man between 40 and 49 years old in good health and CMV-seropositive.

This clone was observed a single time. The J gene is TRBJ1-2, the V gene TRBV9, with D perhaps matching TRBD1 (6 bases). The CDR3 contains 15 residues. Germline loops: CDR1 SGDLS, CDR2 YYNGEE. V was clipped by 2 bases and J by 1 base, with 12 bases between them. The CDR3 bases are TGTGCCAGCAGCGTTGGACAGAGCATTAACTATGGCTACACCTTC. This translates into CASSVGQSINYGYTF.

The sample holds a few counts of this clone. The chain couples TRBV10-2 to TRBJ1-1, with unresolved D. Trimming pared 4 bases from V and 2 bases from J, leaving 8 bases between. Germline V gives CDR1 WSHSY, CDR2 SAAADI. The CDR3 extends over 13 amino acids. The CDR3 nucleotides are TGCGCCAGCAGTGGGCAATCCAACACTGAAGCTTTCTTT. Translation gives CASSGQSNTEAFF.

This chain uses TRBV5-5 with TRBJ2-1; D gene unclear. Germline assignment: CDR1 SGHKS and CDR2 YYEKEE (reference sequence). The germline V and J ends were trimmed by 1 base and 0 bases, with 11 bases remaining between them. The CDR3 sequence is 16 residues long. The CDR3 sequence: CASSLFAQSSYNEQFF. The CDR3 region has the DNA TGTGCCAGCAGCTTGTTCGCACAAAGCTCCTACAATGAGCAGTTCTTC.

J is TRBJ2-7 and V is TRBV6-6; D perhaps matches TRBD2 (5 bases). Deletions cut 6 bases from V and 6 bases from J, with 18 bases between. This CDR3 region has 14 residues. Per the germline V gene, CDR1 is MNHNY and CDR2 is SVGAGI (reference sequence). The CDR3 loop is CASSHGVDGAEQYF. DNA for the CDR3: TGTGCCAGCAGCCACGGGGTAGACGGTGCCGAGCAGTACTTC.

This chain connects TRBV5-4 to TRBJ2-5; 11 bases align to TRBD1. V dropped 4 bases and J dropped 3; count of bases not matched to a gene: 5. Germline CDR1 and CDR2: SGHNT and YYREEE (reference sequence). This CDR3 has 15 amino acids. CDR3 protein: CASSPGTGGKETQYF. In nucleotides, the CDR3 is TGTGCCAGCAGCCCAGGGACAGGGGGAAAAGAGACCCAGTACTTC.

The chain couples TRBV28 to TRBJ2-1, with a tentative D call TRBD2 (5 bases). Trimming took 4 bases from V and 6 from J, leaving 16 bases between them. The CDR3 covers 15 residues. Germline CDR1 and CDR2: MDHEN and SYDVKM. This CDR3 is CASSSLAMPRNEQFF. The DNA of the CDR3 is TGTGCCAGCAGTTCCTTAGCGATGCCACGCAATGAGCAGTTCTTC.

V and J are TRBV30 and TRBJ2-5; D possibly corresponds to TRBD1 (7 bases). Trimming took 5 bases from V and 6 from J, leaving 16 bases between them. The germline V gene has CDR1 GTSNPN and CDR2 SVGIG (reference sequence). CDR3 length: 13 amino acids. The CDR3 loop reads CAWGTGQEKTQYF. The CDR3 region has the DNA TGTGCCTGGGGGACTGGACAGGAAAAGACCCAGTACTTC.

This sequence joins TRBV27 and TRBJ2-1; weak D call: TRBD2 (5 bases). CDR3 length: 14 residues. Trimming pared 7 bases from V and 1 base from J, leaving 11 bases between. Germline CDR1 is MNHEY and CDR2 is SMNVEV (reference sequence). The CDR3 here is CASMGRRSYNEQFF. As DNA, the CDR3 is TGTGCCAGCATGGGGAGACGGTCCTACAATGAGCAGTTCTTC.

The chain links TRBV28 to TRBJ2-5, with 9 bases matching TRBD2. The length of the CDR3 is 15 residues. The germline gives CDR1 MDHEN, CDR2 SYDVKM. After removal of 5 bases from V and 5 bases from J, the junction contained 9 bases not matched to a gene. CDR3 protein: CASSTGREGRETQYF. CDR3 DNA: TGTGCCAGCAGTACGGGGCGGGAGGGCCGGGAGACCCAGTACTTC.

The chain carries TRBV6-4 and TRBJ1-1, with a weak D call TRBD1 (6 bases). The CDR3 runs to 11 residues. Germline loops: CDR1 MRHNA, CDR2 SNTAGT. The V and J ends lost 3 bases and 10 bases respectively, with 9 bases between them. The CDR3 sequence: CASSEGGAAFF. CDR3 DNA sequence: TGTGCCAGCAGTGAGGGGGGGGCAGCTTTCTTT.

The chain has TRBV14 and TRBJ1-4; 8 positions match TRBD1. This CDR3 has 17 amino acids. Germline V gives CDR1 SGHDN, CDR2 FVKESK. V lost 1 base to trimming and J lost 3 bases; unmatched junction nucleotides: 7. The CDR3 here is CASSQAPQGAANEKLFF. CDR3 bases: TGTGCCAGCAGCCAAGCCCCCCAGGGGGCGGCTAATGAAAAACTGTTTTTT.

This chain links TRBV13 with TRBJ2-7, with 7 positions matching TRBD1. This CDR3 contains 15 residues. V lost 4 bases to trimming and J lost 3 bases; unmatched junction nucleotides: 9. CDR1 is PRHDT and CDR2 is FYEKMQ in the germline V gene (reference sequence). For the CDR3, the DNA is TGTGCCAGCAGCTCCGACAGGGAAAGAATCTACGAGCAGTACTTC. Protein: CASSSDRERIYEQYF.

V is TRBV9 and J is TRBJ2-3; D is possibly TRBD2 (5 bases). The CDR3 is made up of 12 amino acids. From germline, CDR1 is SGDLS and CDR2 YYNGEE. V was clipped by 3 bases and J by 3 bases, with 5 bases between them. The CDR3 protein is CASSGGTDTQYF. CDR3 nucleotide sequence: TGTGCCAGCAGCGGAGGGACAGATACGCAGTATTTT.

This chain joins TRBV5-1 and TRBJ2-1; 9 bases match TRBD2. CDR1 and CDR2 (germline): SGHRS, YFSETQ. Trimming removed 8 bases from V and 8 bases from J; junction bases left unmatched: 14. The CDR3 loop spans 15 amino acids. The CDR3 is CASRLDSGSIDEQFF. CDR3 DNA: TGCGCCAGTCGACTCGATAGCGGGAGTATCGATGAGCAGTTCTTC.